This record covers a single T cell receptor (beta chain). Trimming cost V 0 bases and J 7 bases; bases outside gene matches: 8. The CDR3 runs 16 residues. The germline gives CDR1 SNHLY, CDR2 FYNNEI. This specimen comes from a study of cytomegalovirus exposure and HLA in healthy donors. The PCR used 60 Vbeta and 13 Jbeta primers. Method: immunoSEQ multiplex PCR; TCRdb's copy keeps in-frame clones and lacks some. Of some 120,000 clones listed, 79% are singletons. The sample consisted of PBMCs. This chain joins TRBV2 and TRBJ2-1; 8 nucleotides agree with TRBD2. The sequence was obtained from a man aged 30 to 39 in good health and CMV-seropositive. CDR3 protein: CASSEALGTSRNEQFF. In DNA form, the CDR3 reads TGTGCCAGCAGTGAAGCGCTCGGGACTAGTCGTAATGAGCAGTTCTTC.